This TCR beta chain was sequenced during a study of blood T cell repertoires in COVID-19. The germline V gene has CDR1 LNHDA and CDR2 SQIVND (reference sequence). This CDR3 spans 14 amino acids. With V trimmed by 8 bases and J by 4 bases, 10 bases remained unmatched. Sequencing used immunoSEQ multiplex PCR; TCRdb keeps in-frame clones, though not all of them. This sample yields approximately 100,000 clones, of which approximately 70% are seen a single time; 5% to 6.5% belongs to the top ten. The V gene is TRBV19, the J gene TRBJ2-7; 8 nucleotides align to TRBD2. The sequence was collected from a man of 80 years or more with acute or convalescent COVID-19. The specimen sequenced was peripheral blood. The CDR3: CASAISGSIYEQYF. As DNA, the CDR3 is TGTGCCAGTGCGATAAGCGGGAGCATATACGAGCAGTACTTC. Variable domain in full (rest from reference TRBV19 and TRBJ2-7): DGGITQSPKYLFRKEGQNVTLSCEQNLNHDAMYWYRQDPGQGLRLIYYSQIVNDFQKGDIAEGYSVSREKKESFPLTVTSAQKNPTAFYLCASAISGSIYEQYFGPGTRLTVT.